Listed here are 14 T cell receptor beta chains from one sample, sequenced in a study of T-cell memory formation after mild COVID-19. TCRdb independently ran MiXCR on the 5' RACE reads; one entry per CDR3 protein. The sample gives 450,000 to 650,000 distinct CDR3 sequences, about a sixth of which show up once; 12% is in the top ten. What was sequenced was PBMCs or a T cell subset sorted from them (not recorded which). The source is an adult woman who had mild COVID-19 (a few samples of this study predate the infection). Cell type and time point are not known.

The chain has TRBV7-9 and TRBJ1-4; perhaps TRBD1 as D (5 bases). The CDR3 consists of 15 residues. Germline V gene data show CDR1 as SEHNR and CDR2 as FQNEAQ (reference sequence). Trimming took 2 bases from V and 5 from J, leaving 12 bases between them. The CDR3 coding sequence is TGTGCCAGCAGCTTATCCGGGACTCCGAATGAAAAACTGTTTTTT. This translates into CASSLSGTPNEKLFF.

The chain recombines TRBV12-3 or TRBV12-4 with TRBJ1-6, with D possibly matching TRBD1 (5 bases). The CDR3 sequence is 11 residues long. The germline V and J ends were trimmed by 6 bases and 14 bases, with 11 bases remaining between them. CDR3 amino acids: CASSRAGALHF. The CDR3 DNA sequence: TGTGCCAGCAGCCGCGCGGGGGCCCTCCACTTT.

This clonotype was seen only a few times. V is TRBV18 and J is TRBJ2-3; D gene uncertain. The CDR3 contains 13 residues. Trimming took 11 bases from V and 2 from J, leaving 14 bases between them. Germline lookup yields CDR1 KGHSH and CDR2 LQKENI. In nucleotides, the CDR3 is TGTGCCGCCCGCCCGAGCTCCACAGATACGCAGTATTTT. It translates to CAARPSSTDTQYF.

The table lists this clonotype with a few counts. J is TRBJ1-1 and V is TRBV12-3 or TRBV12-4; no clear D. The length of the CDR3 is 12 residues. V was cut by 1 base and J by 11 bases, with 11 bases left in between. The CDR3 protein is CASSLGSGEAFF. The CDR3 DNA sequence: TGTGCCAGCAGTTTAGGGTCTGGGGAGGCTTTCTTT.

J is TRBJ1-2 and V is TRBV9; D possibly corresponds to TRBD1 (6 bases). Trimming pared 0 bases from V and 4 bases from J, leaving 16 bases between. The CDR3 spans 16 residues. Germline V gene sequence: CDR1 SGDLS, CDR2 YYNGEE. Written as DNA, the CDR3 is TGTGCCAGCAGCGTAGGCAGAACAGGGAACAGCTATGGCTACACCTTC. This gives the protein CASSVGRTGNSYGYTF. The entire variable domain, with the rest obtained from reference TRBV9 and TRBJ1-2, is as follows: DSGVTQTPKHLITATGQRVTLRCSPRSGDLSVYWYQQSLDQGLQFLIQYYNGEERAKGNILERFSAQQFPDLHSELNLSSLELGDSALYFCASSVGRTGNSYGYTFGSGTRLTVV.

This clonotype came up a few times. The chain carries TRBV29-1 and TRBJ2-1; 9 bases agree with TRBD2. The CDR3 covers 13 residues. The V and J ends lost 8 bases and 14 bases, in that order; junction bases with no gene match: 16. Germline loops: CDR1 SQVTM, CDR2 ANQGSEA. CDR3 residues: CSSRGLAPEEEFF. The CDR3 nucleotides read TGCAGCTCCCGGGGACTAGCCCCTGAGGAGGAGTTCTTC.

The chain has TRBV28 and TRBJ2-7; 8 nucleotides line up with TRBD2. CDR1 is MDHEN, CDR2 SYDVKM, per germline. Trimming cost V 5 bases and J 4 bases; bases outside gene matches: 13. The CDR3 runs to 16 residues. DNA for the CDR3: TGTGCCAGCAGTGGCCCCCGAGCGGGGGCCTCGTACGAGCAGTACTTC. Translating it yields CASSGPRAGASYEQYF.

V usage is TRBV6-5 and J usage is TRBJ1-2; no reliable D call. Germline V gene data show CDR1 as MNHEY and CDR2 as SVGAGI. The V gene lost 4 bases and the J gene lost 6 bases, with 15 bases spanning the gap. This CDR3 spans 14 amino acids. CDR3 region: CASSWGPLGDGYTF. The DNA of the CDR3 is TGTGCCAGCAGTTGGGGTCCGCTCGGGGATGGCTACACCTTC.

This clonotype occurred a few times. The gene calls are TRBV9 and TRBJ2-3; D is uncertain. With 3 bases removed from V and 0 bases from J, the gap between germline ends came to 11 bases. Germline V gene lookup returns CDR1 SGDLS and CDR2 YYNGEE. CDR3 length: 15 amino acids. The CDR3 loop is CASSALAFSTDTQYF. The DNA for the CDR3 is TGTGCCAGCAGCGCTCTCGCTTTCAGCACAGATACGCAGTATTTT.

The V gene is TRBV5-1, the J gene TRBJ2-7, with 8 bases fitting TRBD2. CDR3 size: 15 residues. Trimming took 4 bases from V and 3 from J; bases not matched to a gene: 9. Germline V gene sequence: CDR1 SGHRS, CDR2 YFSETQ. CDR3 region: CASSVSGMAGYEQYF. The DNA for the CDR3 is TGCGCCAGCAGCGTTAGCGGGATGGCTGGCTACGAGCAGTACTTC.

This rearrangement joins TRBV7-9 to TRBJ1-1; 10 nucleotides agree with TRBD1. Trimming cost V 5 bases and J 5 bases; bases outside gene matches: 11. In germline, CDR1 is SEHNR, CDR2 FQNEAQ (reference sequence). The CDR3 is made up of 16 amino acids. The CDR3 region is CASSIRTGGRRTEAFF. For the CDR3, the DNA is TGTGCCAGCAGCATCCGGACAGGGGGAAGAAGGACTGAAGCTTTCTTT.

This chain uses TRBV25-1 with TRBJ1-6; D may be TRBD1 (6 bases). Germline lookup yields CDR1 MGHDK and CDR2 SYGVNS. This CDR3 region has 15 residues. Trimming removed 1 base from V and 6 bases from J, with 10 bases in between. The CDR3 protein is CASSESGGPNSPLHF. CDR3 DNA sequence: TGTGCCAGCAGTGAATCGGGGGGCCCTAATTCACCCCTCCACTTT.

J is TRBJ2-5 and V is TRBV25-1; 9 bases map to TRBD2. This CDR3 has 16 residues. From germline, CDR1 is MGHDK and CDR2 SYGVNS. V shed 6 bases and J 1 base; nucleotides not matched to a gene: 9. CDR3 in DNA: TGTGCCAGCAGGCCGGTCAGCGGGGGGCGCCAAGAGACCCAGTACTTC. As protein: CASRPVSGGRQETQYF.

This chain joins TRBV4-2 and TRBJ2-7; TRBD2 agrees at 16 bases. This CDR3 spans 18 amino acids. Germline V gives CDR1 LGHNA, CDR2 YNFKEQ. Trimming cost V 1 base and J 3 bases; bases outside gene matches: 6. The CDR3, as DNA: TGTGCCAGCAGCCAAGCCGGGACTAGCGGGGGGGCGGGCTACGAGCAGTACTTC. Translation gives CASSQAGTSGGAGYEQYF.